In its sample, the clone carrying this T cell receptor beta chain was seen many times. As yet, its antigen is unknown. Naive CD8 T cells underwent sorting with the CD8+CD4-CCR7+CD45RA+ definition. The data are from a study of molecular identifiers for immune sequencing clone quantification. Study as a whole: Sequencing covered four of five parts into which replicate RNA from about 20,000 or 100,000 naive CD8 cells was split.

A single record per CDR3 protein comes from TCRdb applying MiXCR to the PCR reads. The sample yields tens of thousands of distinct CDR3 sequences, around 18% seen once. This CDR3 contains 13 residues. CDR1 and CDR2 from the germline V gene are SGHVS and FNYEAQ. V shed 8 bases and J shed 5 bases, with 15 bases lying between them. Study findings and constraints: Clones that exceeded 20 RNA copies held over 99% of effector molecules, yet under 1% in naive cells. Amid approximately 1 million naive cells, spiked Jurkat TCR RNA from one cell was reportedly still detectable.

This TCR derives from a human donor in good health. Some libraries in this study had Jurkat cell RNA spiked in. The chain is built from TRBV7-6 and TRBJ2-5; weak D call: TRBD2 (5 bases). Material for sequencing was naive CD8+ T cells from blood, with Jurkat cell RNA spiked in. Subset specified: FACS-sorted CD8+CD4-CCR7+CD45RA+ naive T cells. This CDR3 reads CASGVLRGETQYF. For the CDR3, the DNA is TGTGCCAGCGGAGTCTTGCGCGGGGAGACCCAGTACTTC.